This T cell receptor beta chain emerged from a study of blood T cell repertoires in COVID-19. Profiled with immunoSEQ multiplex PCR; TCRdb holds only in-frame clones, not every one. The table has some 180,000 clones, roughly 79% seen once. Germline values: CDR1 SGHNT, CDR2 YENEEA. V lost 2 bases, J lost 6 bases, and 13 bases lay in between. The CDR3 is 15 amino acids. The source is a woman between 40 and 55 years old with COVID-19, enrolled during active disease. The sequenced sample was peripheral blood. V gene TRBV11-3 combines with J gene TRBJ2-2, with D unresolved. In nucleotides, the CDR3 is TGTGCCAGCAGCTTATCCCCCCCAATGTCCGGGGAGCTGTTTTTT. This encodes CASSLSPPMSGELFF.